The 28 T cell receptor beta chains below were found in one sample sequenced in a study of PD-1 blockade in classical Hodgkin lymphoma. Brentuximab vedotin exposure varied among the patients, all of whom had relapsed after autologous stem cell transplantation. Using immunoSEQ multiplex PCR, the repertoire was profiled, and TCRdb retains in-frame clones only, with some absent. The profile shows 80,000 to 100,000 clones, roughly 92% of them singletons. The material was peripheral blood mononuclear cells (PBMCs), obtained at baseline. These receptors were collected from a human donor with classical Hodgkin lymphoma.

The CDR3 DNA reads as TGTGCCAGCAGTCTCCTTTACGAGGGGCGACTAAACACTGAAGCTTTCTTT. This codes for CASSLLYEGRLNTEAFF. The genes are TRBV2 and TRBJ1-1, with a tentative D call TRBD1 (5 bases). V gave up 5 bases and J gave up 2 bases, with 21 bases separating them. This CDR3 has 17 residues. CDR1 SNHLY and CDR2 FYNNEI come from the germline V gene.

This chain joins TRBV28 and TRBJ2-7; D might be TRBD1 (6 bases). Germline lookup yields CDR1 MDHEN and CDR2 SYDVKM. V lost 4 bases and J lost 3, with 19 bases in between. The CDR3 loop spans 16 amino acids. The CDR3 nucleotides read TGTGCCAGCAGTTCCCCCCCCGGGACATACAACTACGAGCAGTACTTC. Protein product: CASSSPPGTYNYEQYF.

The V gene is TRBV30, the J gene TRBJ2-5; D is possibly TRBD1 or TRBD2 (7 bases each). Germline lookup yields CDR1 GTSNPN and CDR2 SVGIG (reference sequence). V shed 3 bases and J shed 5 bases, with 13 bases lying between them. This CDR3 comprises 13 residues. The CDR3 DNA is TGTGCCTGGAGCCGACAGGGAGGGGAGACCCAGTACTTC. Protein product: CAWSRQGGETQYF.

This CDR3 reads CASKGYGSYEQYF. Written as DNA, the CDR3 is TGTGCCAGCAAAGGCTACGGGTCCTACGAGCAGTACTTC. The chain uses TRBV28 and TRBJ2-7; D unresolved. Per the germline V gene, CDR1 is MDHEN and CDR2 is SYDVKM. Trimming took 7 bases from V and 1 from J, leaving 11 bases between them. CDR3 length equals 13 residues. Complete variable domain (other parts from reference TRBV28 and TRBJ2-7): DVKVTQSSRYLVKRTGEKVFLECVQDMDHENMFWYRQDPGLGLRLIYFSYDVKMKEKGDIPEGYSVSREKKERFSLILESASTNQTSMYLCASKGYGSYEQYFGPGTRLTVT.

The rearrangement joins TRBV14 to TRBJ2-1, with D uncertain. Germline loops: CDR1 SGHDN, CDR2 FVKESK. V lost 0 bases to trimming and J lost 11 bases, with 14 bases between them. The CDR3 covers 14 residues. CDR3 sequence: CASSQDRRRTKQFF. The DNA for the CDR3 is TGTGCCAGCAGCCAAGATCGTAGGAGAACCAAGCAGTTCTTC.

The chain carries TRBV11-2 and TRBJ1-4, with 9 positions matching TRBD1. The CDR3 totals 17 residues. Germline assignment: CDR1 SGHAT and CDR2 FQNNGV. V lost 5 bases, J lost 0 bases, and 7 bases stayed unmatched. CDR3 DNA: TGTGCCAGCAGCCCGCGGACAGGGGTTGCAACTAATGAAAAACTGTTTTTT. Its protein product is CASSPRTGVATNEKLFF.

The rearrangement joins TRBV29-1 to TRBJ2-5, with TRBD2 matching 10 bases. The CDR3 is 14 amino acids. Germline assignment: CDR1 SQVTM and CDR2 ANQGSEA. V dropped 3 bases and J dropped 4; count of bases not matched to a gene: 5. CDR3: CSVDHLAGGETQYF. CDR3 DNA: TGCAGCGTTGACCATTTAGCGGGGGGAGAGACCCAGTACTTC.

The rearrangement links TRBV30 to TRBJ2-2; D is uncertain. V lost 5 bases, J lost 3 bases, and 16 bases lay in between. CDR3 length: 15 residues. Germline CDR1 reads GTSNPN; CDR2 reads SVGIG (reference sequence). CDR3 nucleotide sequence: TGTGCCTGGGGATATGTTGTCACCGACACCGGGGAGCTGTTTTTT. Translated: CAWGYVVTDTGELFF.

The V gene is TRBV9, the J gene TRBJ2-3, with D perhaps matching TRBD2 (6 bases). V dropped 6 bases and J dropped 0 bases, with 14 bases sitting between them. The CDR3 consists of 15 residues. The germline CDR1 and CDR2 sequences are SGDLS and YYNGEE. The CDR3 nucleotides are TGTGCCAGCACCATGGGGCGGGGAAGCACAGATACGCAGTATTTT. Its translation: CASTMGRGSTDTQYF.

The CDR3 nucleotides read TGTGCCAGCAGTTCCGCGGGCGGCACTCAGCCCCAGCATTTT. Residues: CASSSAGGTQPQHF. The chain carries TRBV28 and TRBJ1-5; D remains ambiguous. This CDR3 comprises 14 residues. CDR1 and CDR2 from the germline V gene are MDHEN and SYDVKM. V lost 4 bases and J 6 bases, leaving 13 bases between the germline ends. Supplemented by reference TRBV28 and TRBJ1-5, the full variable domain reads DVKVTQSSRYLVKRTGEKVFLECVQDMDHENMFWYRQDPGLGLRLIYFSYDVKMKEKGDIPEGYSVSREKKERFSLILESASTNQTSMYLCASSSAGGTQPQHFGDGTRLSIL.

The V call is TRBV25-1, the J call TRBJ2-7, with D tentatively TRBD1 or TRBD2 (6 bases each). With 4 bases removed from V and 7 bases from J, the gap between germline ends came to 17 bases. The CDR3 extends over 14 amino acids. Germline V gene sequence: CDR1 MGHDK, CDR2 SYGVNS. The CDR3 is CASSAPVGGKEQYF. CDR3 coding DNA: TGTGCCAGCAGTGCCCCTGTCGGGGGCAAAGAGCAGTACTTC.

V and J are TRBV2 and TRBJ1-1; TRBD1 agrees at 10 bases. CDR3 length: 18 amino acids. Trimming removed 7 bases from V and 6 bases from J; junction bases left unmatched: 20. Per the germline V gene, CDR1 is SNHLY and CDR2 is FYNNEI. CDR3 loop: CASIRLPGQGSGTPEAFF. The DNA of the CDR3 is TGTGCCAGCATCCGCCTCCCGGGACAGGGGAGTGGTACGCCTGAAGCTTTCTTT.

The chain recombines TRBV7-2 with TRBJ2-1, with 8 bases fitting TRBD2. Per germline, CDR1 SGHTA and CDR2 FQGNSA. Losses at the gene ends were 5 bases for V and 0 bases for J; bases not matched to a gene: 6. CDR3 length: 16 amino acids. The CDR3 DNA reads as TGTGCCAGCAGCATCACCGGGACTAGCTCCTACAATGAGCAGTTCTTC. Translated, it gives CASSITGTSSYNEQFF. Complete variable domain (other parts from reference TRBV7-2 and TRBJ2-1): GAGVSQSPSNKVTEKGKDVELRCDPISGHTALYWYRQSLGQGLEFLIYFQGNSAPDKSGLPSDRFSAERTGGSVSTLTIQRTQQEDSAVYLCASSITGTSSYNEQFFGPGTRLTVL.

The CDR3 reads CASSPWDGYNYGYTF. CDR3 coding DNA: TGTGCCAGCAGTCCGTGGGACGGATATAACTATGGCTACACCTTC. The chain has TRBV27 and TRBJ1-2, with D possibly matching TRBD1 (5 bases). The CDR3 consists of 15 residues. From germline, CDR1 is MNHEY and CDR2 SMNVEV (reference sequence). V was trimmed by 5 bases and J by 1 base, leaving 14 bases between them.

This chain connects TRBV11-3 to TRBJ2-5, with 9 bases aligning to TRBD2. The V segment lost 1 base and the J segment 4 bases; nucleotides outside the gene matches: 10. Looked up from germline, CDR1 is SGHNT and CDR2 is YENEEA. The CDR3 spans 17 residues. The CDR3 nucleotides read TGTGCCAGCAGCTTAGGAGTTAGCGGGAGCCGGGGAGAGACCCAGTACTTC. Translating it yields CASSLGVSGSRGETQYF.

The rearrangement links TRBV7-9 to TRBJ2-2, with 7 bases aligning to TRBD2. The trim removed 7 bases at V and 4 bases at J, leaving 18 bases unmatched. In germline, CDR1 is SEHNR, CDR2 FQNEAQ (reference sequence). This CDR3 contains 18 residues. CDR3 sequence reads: CASTLGGSAWGGTGELFF. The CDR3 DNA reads TGTGCCAGCACCCTGGGCGGGAGTGCTTGGGGTGGCACCGGGGAGCTGTTTTTT.

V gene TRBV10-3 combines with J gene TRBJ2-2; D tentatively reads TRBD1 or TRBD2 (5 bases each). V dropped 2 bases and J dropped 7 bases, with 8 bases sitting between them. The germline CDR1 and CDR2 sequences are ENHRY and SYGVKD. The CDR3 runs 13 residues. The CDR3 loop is CAISEVGVGELFF. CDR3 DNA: TGTGCCATCAGTGAGGTGGGGGTCGGGGAGCTGTTTTTT.

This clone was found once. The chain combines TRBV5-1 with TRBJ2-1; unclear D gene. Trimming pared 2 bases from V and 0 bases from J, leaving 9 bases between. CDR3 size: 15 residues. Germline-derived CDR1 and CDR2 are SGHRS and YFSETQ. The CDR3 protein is CASSFDSGSYNEQFF. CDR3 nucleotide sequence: TGCGCCAGCAGCTTTGATTCGGGCTCCTACAATGAGCAGTTCTTC.

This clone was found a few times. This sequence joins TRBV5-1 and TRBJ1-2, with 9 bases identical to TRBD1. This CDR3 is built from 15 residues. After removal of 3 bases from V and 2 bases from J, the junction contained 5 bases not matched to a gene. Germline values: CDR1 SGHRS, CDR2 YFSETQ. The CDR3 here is CASSSPGTGNYGYTF. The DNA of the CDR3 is TGCGCCAGCAGCTCACCCGGGACAGGGAACTATGGCTACACCTTC. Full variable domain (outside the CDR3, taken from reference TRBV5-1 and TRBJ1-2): KAGVTQTPRYLIKTRGQQVTLSCSPISGHRSVSWYQQTPGQGLQFLFEYFSETQRNKGNFPGRFSGRQFSNSRSEMNVSTLELGDSALYLCASSSPGTGNYGYTFGSGTRLTVV.

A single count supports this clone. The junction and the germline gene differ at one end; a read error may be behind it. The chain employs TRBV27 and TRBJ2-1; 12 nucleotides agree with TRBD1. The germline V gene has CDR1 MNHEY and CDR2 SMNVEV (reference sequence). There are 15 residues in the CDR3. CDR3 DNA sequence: TGTGCCAGCAGTTGGGACAGGGGGCCCTATAATGAGCAGTTCTTC. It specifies CASSWDRGPYNEQFF.

CDR3 sequence reads: CASSLLQAGNQPQHF. The CDR3 coding sequence is TGTGCCAGCAGTTTATTACAGGCGGGCAATCAGCCCCAGCATTTT. The rearrangement links TRBV28 to TRBJ1-5; weak D call: TRBD1 (5 bases). This CDR3 contains 15 residues. Germline V gene sequence: CDR1 MDHEN, CDR2 SYDVKM. V was clipped by 1 base and J by 2 bases, with 9 bases between them.

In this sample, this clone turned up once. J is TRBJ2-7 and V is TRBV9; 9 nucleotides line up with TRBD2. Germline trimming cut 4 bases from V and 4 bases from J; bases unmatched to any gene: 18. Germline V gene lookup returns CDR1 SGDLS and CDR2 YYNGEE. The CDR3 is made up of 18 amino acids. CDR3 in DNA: TGTGCCAGCAGCCCCTCACCCAAAGCCGGGACTAGCTTGTACGAGCAGTACTTC. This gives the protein CASSPSPKAGTSLYEQYF.

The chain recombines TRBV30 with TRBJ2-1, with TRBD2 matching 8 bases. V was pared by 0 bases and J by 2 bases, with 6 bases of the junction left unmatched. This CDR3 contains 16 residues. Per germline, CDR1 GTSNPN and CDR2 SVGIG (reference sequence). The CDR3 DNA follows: TGTGCCTGGAGTGTACTCGGGAGGGGCGCCTACAATGAGCAGTTCTTC. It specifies CAWSVLGRGAYNEQFF.

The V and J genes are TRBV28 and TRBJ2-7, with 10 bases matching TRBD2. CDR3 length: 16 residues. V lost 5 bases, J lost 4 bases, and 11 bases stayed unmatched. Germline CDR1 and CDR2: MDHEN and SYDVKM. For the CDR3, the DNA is TGTGCCAGCAGTATGACTAGCGGGCGGTTTCCTTACGAGCAGTACTTC. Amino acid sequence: CASSMTSGRFPYEQYF.

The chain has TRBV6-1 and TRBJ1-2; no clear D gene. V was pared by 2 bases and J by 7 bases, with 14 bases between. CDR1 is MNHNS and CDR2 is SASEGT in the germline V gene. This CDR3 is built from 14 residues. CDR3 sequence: CASSEWYSTGGYTF. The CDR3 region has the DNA TGTGCCAGCAGTGAATGGTACAGCACGGGTGGCTACACCTTC.

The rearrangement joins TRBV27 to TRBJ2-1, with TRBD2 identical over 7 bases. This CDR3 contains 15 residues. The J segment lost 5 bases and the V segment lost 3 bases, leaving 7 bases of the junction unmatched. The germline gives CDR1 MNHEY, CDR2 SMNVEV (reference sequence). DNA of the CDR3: TGTGCCAGCAGTTTCGGTGGGAGGGCCAACAATGAGCAGTTCTTC. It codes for CASSFGGRANNEQFF.

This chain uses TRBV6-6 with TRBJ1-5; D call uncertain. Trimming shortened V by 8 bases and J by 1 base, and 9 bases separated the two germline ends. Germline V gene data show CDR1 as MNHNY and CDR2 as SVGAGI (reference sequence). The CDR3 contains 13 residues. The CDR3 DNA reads TGTGCCAGCGAGAGAGGGAGCAATCAGCCCCAGCATTTT. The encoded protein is CASERGSNQPQHF.

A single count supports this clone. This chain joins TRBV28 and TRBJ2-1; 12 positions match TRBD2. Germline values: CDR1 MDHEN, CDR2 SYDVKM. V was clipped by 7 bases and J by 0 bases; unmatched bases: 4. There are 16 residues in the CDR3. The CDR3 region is CASTLTSGSSYNEQFF. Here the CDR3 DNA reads TGTGCCAGCACTCTGACTAGCGGGAGCTCCTACAATGAGCAGTTCTTC.